Sequencing of this T cell receptor beta chain was carried out in a study of T cells after yellow fever vaccination. The 5'RACE template-switching step produced TCR cDNA and added a universal primer site and UMIs. TCRdb fed the 5' RACE reads into MiXCR, producing one record per CDR3 protein. The data show about 200,000 distinct CDR3 sequences, roughly 3.3% seen once. The CDR3 sequence is 13 residues long. The germline V gene has CDR1 KGHSH and CDR2 LQKENI. V gave up 0 bases and J gave up 7 bases, with 10 bases separating them. General observations from the study: It was the secondary response that reached its peak faster, day 5 versus 15, but it was weaker.

This clonotype was found a few times. Its matching antigen is unknown. The chain links TRBV18 to TRBJ2-7; D might be TRBD1 or TRBD2, each matching 5 bases. Specimen: CD4+ T cells sorted from PBMCs, collected 10 days after the yellow fever booster vaccination. This receptor was taken from a man aged 18 to 29 who received the YFV17D yellow fever vaccine. The CDR3 spells CASSPPGTDEQYF. CDR3 DNA: TGTGCCAGCTCACCACCCGGGACGGATGAGCAGTACTTC.